This TCR beta chain comes out of a study of blood T cell repertoires in COVID-19. Across the whole study: Acute and convalescent COVID-19 samples came from the United States, Italy and Spain. T cells, B-cell-depleted T cells, or PBMCs provided the cDNA or gDNA that served as material.

This clone was counted between two and nine times. Per the original data handling: Researchers report that nucleated cell counts were estimated from reference gene primer amplification. Clones were read by immunoSEQ multiplex PCR, and TCRdb kept only the in-frame ones, dropping some. That table is the source of V, J and clone size, and D and trimming were worked out from the DNA. The table lists approximately 150,000 clones, 87% of them singletons, with roughly 3.9% in the top ten. Trimming cost V 6 bases and J 6 bases, with 9 bases left between them. The germline CDR1 and CDR2 sequences are LGHDT and YNNKEL (reference sequence). The CDR3 covers 11 residues. Within the 2 weeks before study entry, each person in the exposed group met a COVID-19 case.

Sequencing was done on a sample of PBMCs or T cells enriched from blood (not recorded which). This TCR was sampled from a woman in her thirties or forties who had been exposed to COVID-19. This chain joins TRBV3-1 (or the pseudogene TRBV3-2) and TRBJ2-7, with no clear D. The CDR3 sequence: CASSRSSEQYF. Here the CDR3 DNA reads TGTGCCAGCAGTAGGAGCTCCGAGCAGTACTTC.